The rows below give T cell receptor beta chains drawn from one sample of a study of CD8 T cells in ankylosing spondylitis. TCRdb itself ran the 5' RACE reads through MiXCR, one entry per CDR3 protein. Of over 75,000 distinct CDR3 sequences detected, roughly 8.8% appear once; the ten largest clones hold just over 5%. Sequencing input: blood, either unsorted or a sorted T cell fraction (not recorded which). Receptors were obtained from a male donor with ankylosing spondylitis or in good health (not recorded which). Both conserved end residues are part of each CDR3. Each record gives: D gene, clone size, V gene, J gene, CDR3 DNA, CDR3 protein. A D gene is named only where the DNA matches it firmly. For some rows the clone size is stated as once, few or many, or as a class when expanded; others skip it.

d_gene: TRBD1; abundance: many; v_gene: TRBV24-1; j_gene: TRBJ2-1; CDR3nt: TGTGCCACCTCCGCGACAGGGGGACGTAAAAATGAGCAGTTCTTC; CDR3aa: CATSATGGRKNEQFF
d_gene: TRBD2; abundance: many; v_gene: TRBV7-6; j_gene: TRBJ2-3; CDR3nt: TGTGCCAGCAGCTTAGCGCGTAGCGGGGGGGCGACAGATACGCAGTATTTT; CDR3aa: CASSLARSGGATDTQYF
d_gene: NA; abundance: many; v_gene: TRBV2; j_gene: TRBJ2-1; CDR3nt: TGTGCCGGAGGGGGGAGCTCCTACAATGAGCAGTTCTTC; CDR3aa: CAGGGSSYNEQFF
d_gene: NA; abundance: NA; v_gene: TRBV7-2; j_gene: TRBJ2-3; CDR3nt: TGTGCCAGCAGCACACGGGGCGATACGCAGTATTTT; CDR3aa: CASSTRGDTQYF
d_gene: TRBD1; abundance: few; v_gene: TRBV29-1; j_gene: TRBJ2-2; CDR3nt: TGCAGCGCCCTACTCGAACAGGGGACCGGGGAGCTGTTTTTT; CDR3aa: CSALLEQGTGELFF
d_gene: NA; abundance: NA; v_gene: TRBV18; j_gene: TRBJ2-1; CDR3nt: TGTGCCAGCTCACGTCAAGGTGGGGAGTACAATGAGCAGTTCTTC; CDR3aa: CASSRQGGEYNEQFF
d_gene: NA; abundance: NA; v_gene: TRBV11-2; j_gene: TRBJ2-3; CDR3nt: TGTGCCAGCAGCTTAGGTCACCGACCCAGCACAGATACGCAGTATTTT; CDR3aa: CASSLGHRPSTDTQYF
d_gene: NA; abundance: many; v_gene: TRBV12-3/TRBV12-4; j_gene: TRBJ1-5; CDR3nt: TGTGCCAGCAGTTTAGCGCACAGAAAGATTAATAGCAATCAGCCCCAGCATTTT; CDR3aa: CASSLAHRKINSNQPQHF
d_gene: NA; abundance: many; v_gene: TRBV7-9; j_gene: TRBJ1-2; CDR3nt: TGTGCCAGCAGCCGCTTTCGGGACACTAACTATGGCTACACCTTC; CDR3aa: CASSRFRDTNYGYTF
d_gene: NA; abundance: many; v_gene: TRBV12-3/TRBV12-4; j_gene: TRBJ2-7; CDR3nt: TGTGCCAGCAGCTTTCAGGGATACGAGCAGTACTTC; CDR3aa: CASSFQGYEQYF
d_gene: NA; abundance: many; v_gene: TRBV10-2; j_gene: TRBJ2-6; CDR3nt: TGCGCCAGCAGTGAGTCAATCGGGTCTGGGGCCAACGTCCTGACTTTC; CDR3aa: CASSESIGSGANVLTF
d_gene: TRBD2; abundance: few; v_gene: TRBV7-9; j_gene: TRBJ2-6; CDR3nt: TGTGCCAGCAAGGTGGGGGGGTCCAACGTCCTGACTTTC; CDR3aa: CASKVGGSNVLTF
d_gene: NA; abundance: many; v_gene: TRBV12-3/TRBV12-4; j_gene: TRBJ2-3; CDR3nt: TGTGCCAGCAGTTTAGCCGCCCCGGATACGCAGTATTTT; CDR3aa: CASSLAAPDTQYF
d_gene: TRBD2; abundance: NA; v_gene: TRBV3-1; j_gene: TRBJ2-1; CDR3nt: TGTGCCAGCACCCGGACTAGCGGGGGGGATTCCTCCTACAATGAGCAGTTCTTC; CDR3aa: CASTRTSGGDSSYNEQFF
d_gene: TRBD1; abundance: many; v_gene: TRBV20-1; j_gene: TRBJ2-7; CDR3nt: TGCAGTGCTAGGGACAGGGGAAGCTCCTACGAGCAGTACTTC; CDR3aa: CSARDRGSSYEQYF
d_gene: TRBD2; abundance: few; v_gene: TRBV7-9; j_gene: TRBJ2-5; CDR3nt: TGTGCCAGCAGCTTGGGACTAGCGGGGGGGCCGGAGACCCAGTACTTC; CDR3aa: CASSLGLAGGPETQYF
d_gene: NA; abundance: many; v_gene: TRBV28; j_gene: TRBJ1-1; CDR3nt: TGTGCCAGCAGCAGTTTATGGGCGGGTGAGGACACTGAAGCTTTCTTT; CDR3aa: CASSSLWAGEDTEAFF
d_gene: TRBD1; abundance: many; v_gene: TRBV18; j_gene: TRBJ1-3; CDR3nt: TGTGCCAGCTCACCTCGAACCGGGACAGGTGTTGGAAACACCATATATTTT; CDR3aa: CASSPRTGTGVGNTIYF
d_gene: NA; abundance: many; v_gene: TRBV27; j_gene: TRBJ1-3; CDR3nt: TGTGCCAGCAGTTTCAGTGGGGCCCCGGGAAACACCATATATTTT; CDR3aa: CASSFSGAPGNTIYF
d_gene: TRBD2; abundance: many; v_gene: TRBV20-1; j_gene: TRBJ2-2; CDR3nt: TGCAGTGCTGCTAGCGGGGGGAACACCGGGGAGCTGTTTTTT; CDR3aa: CSAASGGNTGELFF
d_gene: NA; abundance: many; v_gene: TRBV9; j_gene: TRBJ1-1; CDR3nt: TGTGCCAGCAGCGTAGTAGTCGGGCTGTCCACTGAAGCTTTCTTT; CDR3aa: CASSVVVGLSTEAFF
d_gene: NA; abundance: NA; v_gene: TRBV3-1; j_gene: TRBJ2-5; CDR3nt: TGTGCCAGCAGCCTCCCTCGGGGTCAAGAGACCCAGTACTTC; CDR3aa: CASSLPRGQETQYF
d_gene: NA; abundance: many; v_gene: TRBV20-1; j_gene: TRBJ2-4; CDR3nt: TGCAGTGCCCCGACAGGCCTAGCCAAAAACATTCAGTACTTC; CDR3aa: CSAPTGLAKNIQYF
d_gene: NA; abundance: many; v_gene: TRBV27; j_gene: TRBJ2-2; CDR3nt: TGTGCCAGCAGTTTCGGTACAGGGTGGGGGGAGCTGTTTTTT; CDR3aa: CASSFGTGWGELFF
d_gene: NA; abundance: many; v_gene: TRBV9; j_gene: TRBJ2-1; CDR3nt: TGTGCCAGCAGCGTACGGACCGGGGGTAGCAATGAGCAGTTCTTC; CDR3aa: CASSVRTGGSNEQFF
d_gene: NA; abundance: many; v_gene: TRBV2; j_gene: TRBJ2-2; CDR3nt: TGTGCCAGCACGGGCATCACCGGGGAGCTGTTTTTT; CDR3aa: CASTGITGELFF
d_gene: NA; abundance: many; v_gene: TRBV29-1; j_gene: TRBJ2-2; CDR3nt: TGCAGCGCTGGGGAACAGTTTAACACCGGGGAGCTGTTTTTT; CDR3aa: CSAGEQFNTGELFF
d_gene: TRBD1; abundance: many; v_gene: TRBV5-1; j_gene: TRBJ1-6; CDR3nt: TGCGCCAGCAGCTTGAGCCAGGGGGGTAATTCACCCCTCCACTTT; CDR3aa: CASSLSQGGNSPLHF
d_gene: TRBD1; abundance: many; v_gene: TRBV7-8; j_gene: TRBJ2-2; CDR3nt: TGTGCCAGCAGCTCGGGACAGGGGGTCACCGGGGAGCTGTTTTTT; CDR3aa: CASSSGQGVTGELFF
d_gene: NA; abundance: many; v_gene: TRBV2; j_gene: TRBJ1-5; CDR3nt: TGTGCCAGCAGTGTTGGGGGGCCCCAGCCCCAGCATTTT; CDR3aa: CASSVGGPQPQHF
d_gene: NA; abundance: NA; v_gene: TRBV7-9; j_gene: TRBJ2-7; CDR3nt: TGTGCCAGCAGCTTAGCGCTCGTGGAGAACTACGAGCAGTACTTC; CDR3aa: CASSLALVENYEQYF
d_gene: NA; abundance: few; v_gene: TRBV6-6; j_gene: TRBJ2-1; CDR3nt: TGTGCCAGCAGTTACTCCCAGGGGTTTCGGTTCTTC; CDR3aa: CASSYSQGFRFF
d_gene: TRBD2; abundance: many; v_gene: TRBV7-2; j_gene: TRBJ2-7; CDR3nt: TGTGCCAGCAGCCCGACTAGCGGGATCTACGAGCAGTACTTC; CDR3aa: CASSPTSGIYEQYF
d_gene: TRBD1; abundance: NA; v_gene: TRBV7-2; j_gene: TRBJ2-2; CDR3nt: TGTGCCAGCAGCTCGGGACAGGGGGAGTCCGGGGAGCTGTTTTTT; CDR3aa: CASSSGQGESGELFF
d_gene: TRBD1; abundance: many; v_gene: TRBV28; j_gene: TRBJ1-2; CDR3nt: TGTGCCAGCAGTCTCTTGACAGGGGCCTATGGCTACACCTTC; CDR3aa: CASSLLTGAYGYTF
d_gene: NA; abundance: many; v_gene: TRBV5-6; j_gene: TRBJ1-5; CDR3nt: TGTGCCAGCAGCTTGGGGGGGATTAGCAATCAGCCCCAGCATTTT; CDR3aa: CASSLGGISNQPQHF
d_gene: TRBD1; abundance: many; v_gene: TRBV5-1; j_gene: TRBJ1-1; CDR3nt: TGCGCCAGCAGCCCCACACAGGGGGGAGATGGCACTGAAGCTTTCTTT; CDR3aa: CASSPTQGGDGTEAFF
d_gene: NA; abundance: many; v_gene: TRBV28; j_gene: TRBJ1-6; CDR3nt: TGTGCCAGCATCCACACGGGTCCCCCTTCACCCCTCCACTTT; CDR3aa: CASIHTGPPSPLHF
d_gene: NA; abundance: few; v_gene: TRBV7-9; j_gene: TRBJ2-5; CDR3nt: TGTGCCAGCAGGGGGGCAGGGTCGAGGGAGACCCAGTACTTC; CDR3aa: CASRGAGSRETQYF
d_gene: TRBD1; abundance: many; v_gene: TRBV6-1; j_gene: TRBJ1-2; CDR3nt: TGTGCCAGCAGTCCCGGGACAGGGTGGCCCAACACCTTC; CDR3aa: CASSPGTGWPNTF
d_gene: NA; abundance: many; v_gene: TRBV24-1; j_gene: TRBJ1-5; CDR3nt: TGTGCCACCAGGACTCAGGCGAACGAGCAGCCCCAGCATTTT; CDR3aa: CATRTQANEQPQHF
d_gene: NA; abundance: many; v_gene: TRBV12-3/TRBV12-4; j_gene: TRBJ2-7; CDR3nt: TGTGCCAGCAGTTTACGTCCGGGACAACTCTACGAGCAGTACTTC; CDR3aa: CASSLRPGQLYEQYF